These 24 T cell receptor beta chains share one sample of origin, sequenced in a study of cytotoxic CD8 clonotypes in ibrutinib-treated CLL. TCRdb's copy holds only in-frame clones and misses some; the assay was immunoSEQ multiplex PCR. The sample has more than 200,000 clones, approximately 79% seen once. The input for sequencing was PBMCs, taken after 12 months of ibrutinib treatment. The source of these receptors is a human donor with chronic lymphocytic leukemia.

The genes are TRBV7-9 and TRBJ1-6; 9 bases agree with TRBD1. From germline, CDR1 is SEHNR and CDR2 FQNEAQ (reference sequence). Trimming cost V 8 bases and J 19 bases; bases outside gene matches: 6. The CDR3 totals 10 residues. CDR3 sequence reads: CASGGTGLHF. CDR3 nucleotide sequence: TGTGCCAGCGGCGGGACAGGGTTGCACTTT. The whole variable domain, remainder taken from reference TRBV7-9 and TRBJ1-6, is DTGVSQNPRHKITKRGQNVTFRCDPISEHNRLYWYRQTLGQGPEFLTYFQNEAQLEKSRLLSDRFSAERPKGSFSTLEIQRTEQGDSAMYLCASGGTGLHFGNGTRLTVT.

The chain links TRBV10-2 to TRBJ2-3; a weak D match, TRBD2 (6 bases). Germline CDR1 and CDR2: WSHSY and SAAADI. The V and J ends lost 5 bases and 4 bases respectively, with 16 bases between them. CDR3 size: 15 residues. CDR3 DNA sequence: TGCGCCAGCAGTACTAGTTGGGGACTCCCAGATACGCAGTATTTT. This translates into CASSTSWGLPDTQYF.

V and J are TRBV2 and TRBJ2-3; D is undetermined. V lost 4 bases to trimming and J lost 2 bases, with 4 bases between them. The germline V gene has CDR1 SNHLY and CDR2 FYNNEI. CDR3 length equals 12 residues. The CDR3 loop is CASSVITDTQYF. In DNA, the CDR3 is TGTGCCAGCAGTGTTATCACAGATACGCAGTATTTT.

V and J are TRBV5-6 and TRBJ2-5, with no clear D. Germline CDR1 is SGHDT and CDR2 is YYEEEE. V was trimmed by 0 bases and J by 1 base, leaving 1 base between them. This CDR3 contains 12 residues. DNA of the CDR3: TGTGCCAGCAGCTTGGTCCAAGAGACCCAGTACTTC. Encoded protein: CASSLVQETQYF.

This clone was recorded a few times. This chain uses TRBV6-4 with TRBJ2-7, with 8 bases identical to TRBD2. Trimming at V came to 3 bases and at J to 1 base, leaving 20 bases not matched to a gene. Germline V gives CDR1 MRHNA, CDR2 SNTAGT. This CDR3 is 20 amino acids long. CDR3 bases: TGTGCCAGCAGTGATCCATTATATTTAGCGGGACTAATCCTTTCCTACGAGCAGTACTTC. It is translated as CASSDPLYLAGLILSYEQYF.

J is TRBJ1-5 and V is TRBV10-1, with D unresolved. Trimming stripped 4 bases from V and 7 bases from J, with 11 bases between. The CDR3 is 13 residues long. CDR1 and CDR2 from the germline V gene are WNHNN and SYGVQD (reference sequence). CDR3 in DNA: TGCGCCAGCAGTGCGGGGAAGGGCCAGCCCCAGCATTTT. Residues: CASSAGKGQPQHF.

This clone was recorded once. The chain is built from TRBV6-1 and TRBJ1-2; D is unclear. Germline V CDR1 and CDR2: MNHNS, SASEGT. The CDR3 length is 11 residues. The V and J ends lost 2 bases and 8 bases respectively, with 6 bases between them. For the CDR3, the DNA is TGTGCCAGCAGTGAAAATCGCGGCTACACCTTC. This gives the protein CASSENRGYTF.

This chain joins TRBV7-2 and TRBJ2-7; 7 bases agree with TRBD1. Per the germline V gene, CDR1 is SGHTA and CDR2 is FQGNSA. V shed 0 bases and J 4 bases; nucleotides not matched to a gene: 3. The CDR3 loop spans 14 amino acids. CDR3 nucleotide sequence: TGTGCCAGCAGCTTAGCACAGGGGCCTTACGAGCAGTACTTC. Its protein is CASSLAQGPYEQYF.

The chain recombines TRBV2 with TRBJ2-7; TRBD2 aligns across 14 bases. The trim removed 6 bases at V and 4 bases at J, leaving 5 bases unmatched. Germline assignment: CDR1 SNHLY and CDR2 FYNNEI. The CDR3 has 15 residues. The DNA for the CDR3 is TGTGCCAGCAGAGAGGGGACTAGCGGGAGTTACGAGCAGTACTTC. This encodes CASREGTSGSYEQYF.

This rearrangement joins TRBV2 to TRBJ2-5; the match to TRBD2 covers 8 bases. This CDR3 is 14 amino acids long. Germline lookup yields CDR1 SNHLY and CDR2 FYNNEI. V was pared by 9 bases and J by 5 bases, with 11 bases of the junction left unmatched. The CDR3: CASLWREDGETQYF. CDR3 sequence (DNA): TGTGCCAGTCTGTGGCGGGAGGACGGGGAGACCCAGTACTTC.

CDR3 DNA sequence: TGTGCCAGCAGCATCACAGGGGGCGAGGGTCACTATGGCTACACCTTC. Protein: CASSITGGEGHYGYTF. V is TRBV28 and J is TRBJ1-2, with TRBD1 matching over 9 bases. The germline gives CDR1 MDHEN, CDR2 SYDVKM. The ends lost 6 bases at V and 3 bases at J; junction bases unmatched: 11. This CDR3 contains 16 residues.

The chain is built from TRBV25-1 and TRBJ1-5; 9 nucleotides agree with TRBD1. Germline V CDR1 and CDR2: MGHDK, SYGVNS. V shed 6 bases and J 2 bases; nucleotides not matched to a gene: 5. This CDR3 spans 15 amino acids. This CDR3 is CASREQGAGNQPQHF. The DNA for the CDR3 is TGTGCCAGCAGGGAACAGGGGGCTGGCAATCAGCCCCAGCATTTT.

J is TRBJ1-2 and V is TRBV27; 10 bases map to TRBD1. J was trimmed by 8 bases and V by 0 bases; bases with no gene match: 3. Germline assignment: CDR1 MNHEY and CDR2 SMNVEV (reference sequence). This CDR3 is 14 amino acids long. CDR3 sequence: CASSLSGTGAGYTF. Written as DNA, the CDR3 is TGTGCCAGCAGTTTATCTGGGACAGGGGCCGGCTACACCTTC.

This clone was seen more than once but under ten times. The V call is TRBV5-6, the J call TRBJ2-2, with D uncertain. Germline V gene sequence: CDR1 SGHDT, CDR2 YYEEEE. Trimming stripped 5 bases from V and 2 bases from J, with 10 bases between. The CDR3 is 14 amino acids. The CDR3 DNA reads TGTGCCAGCAGGCCCGACATTAACACCGGGGAGCTGTTTTTT. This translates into CASRPDINTGELFF.

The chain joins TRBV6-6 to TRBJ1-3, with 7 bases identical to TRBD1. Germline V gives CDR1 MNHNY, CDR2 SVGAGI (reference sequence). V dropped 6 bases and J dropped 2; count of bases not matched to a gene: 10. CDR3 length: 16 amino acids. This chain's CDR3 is CASRLTQGEAGNTIYF. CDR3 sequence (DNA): TGTGCCAGCAGGCTGACCCAGGGGGAGGCTGGAAACACCATATATTTT.

The CDR3 DNA follows: TGCGCCAGCAGCCAAGACCCGCCGACAGGGAAACGGGATACGCAGTATTTT. This encodes CASSQDPPTGKRDTQYF. J is TRBJ2-3 and V is TRBV4-1; 7 positions match TRBD1. CDR1 and CDR2 from the germline V gene are MGHRA and YSYEKL. The CDR3 runs to 17 residues. The J segment lost 6 bases and the V segment lost 0 bases, leaving 12 bases of the junction unmatched.

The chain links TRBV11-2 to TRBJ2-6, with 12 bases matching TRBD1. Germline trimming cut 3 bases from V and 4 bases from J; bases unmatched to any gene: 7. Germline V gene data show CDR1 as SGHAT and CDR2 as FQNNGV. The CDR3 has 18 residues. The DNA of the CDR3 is TGTGCCAGCAGCTTCATCCGGGACAGGGGGCTAGGGGCCAACGTCCTGACTTTC. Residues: CASSFIRDRGLGANVLTF.

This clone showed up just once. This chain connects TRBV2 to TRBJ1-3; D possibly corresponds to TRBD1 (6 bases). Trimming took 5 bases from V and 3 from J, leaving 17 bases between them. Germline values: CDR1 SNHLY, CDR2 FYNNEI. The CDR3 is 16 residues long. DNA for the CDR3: TGTGCCAGCAGTCGGGACAAAAACAGGGTTGGAAACACCATATATTTT. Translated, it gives CASSRDKNRVGNTIYF.

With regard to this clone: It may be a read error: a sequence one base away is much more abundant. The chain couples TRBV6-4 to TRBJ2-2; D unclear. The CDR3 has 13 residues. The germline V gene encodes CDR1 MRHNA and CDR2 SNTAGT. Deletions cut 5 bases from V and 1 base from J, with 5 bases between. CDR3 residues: CASSPGNTGELFF. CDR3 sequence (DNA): TGTGCCAGCAGTCCGGGGAACACCGGGGAGCTGTTTTTT.

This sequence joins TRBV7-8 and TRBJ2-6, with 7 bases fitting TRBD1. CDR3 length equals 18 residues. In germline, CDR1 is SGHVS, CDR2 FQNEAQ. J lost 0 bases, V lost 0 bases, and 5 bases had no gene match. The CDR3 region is CASSLARQGPSGANVLTF. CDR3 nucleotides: TGTGCCAGCAGCTTAGCCCGACAGGGACCCTCTGGGGCCAACGTCCTGACTTTC.

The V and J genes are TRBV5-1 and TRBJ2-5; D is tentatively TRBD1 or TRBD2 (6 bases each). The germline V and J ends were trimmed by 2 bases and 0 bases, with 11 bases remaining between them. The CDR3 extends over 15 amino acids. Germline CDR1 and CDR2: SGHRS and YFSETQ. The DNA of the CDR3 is TGCGCCAGCAGCTTACAGGGACTGTACCAAGAGACCCAGTACTTC. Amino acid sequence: CASSLQGLYQETQYF.

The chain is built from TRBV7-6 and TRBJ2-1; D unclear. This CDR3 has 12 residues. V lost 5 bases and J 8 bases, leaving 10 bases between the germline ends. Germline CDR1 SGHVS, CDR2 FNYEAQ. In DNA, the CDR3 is TGTGCCAGCAGCCGTAATGGCGATGAGCAGTTCTTC. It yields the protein CASSRNGDEQFF.

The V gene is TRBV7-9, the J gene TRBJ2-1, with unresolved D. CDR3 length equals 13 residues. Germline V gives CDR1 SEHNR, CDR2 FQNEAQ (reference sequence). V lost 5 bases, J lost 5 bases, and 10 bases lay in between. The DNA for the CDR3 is TGTGCCAGCAGCCCGACCATAGACAATGAGCAGTTCTTC. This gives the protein CASSPTIDNEQFF.

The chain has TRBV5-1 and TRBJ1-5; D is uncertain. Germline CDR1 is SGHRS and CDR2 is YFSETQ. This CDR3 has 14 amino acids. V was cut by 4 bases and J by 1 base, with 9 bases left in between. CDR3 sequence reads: CASSPILSNQPQHF. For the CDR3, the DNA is TGCGCCAGCAGCCCGATTTTAAGCAATCAGCCCCAGCATTTT.